The clone carrying this T cell receptor beta chain was found once. Its antigen is not known. J was trimmed by 7 bases and V by 6 bases; bases with no gene match: 13. The CDR3 runs to 17 residues. This entry comes from a study of T cells in Graves' hyperthyroidism and ophthalmopathy. Overall study findings and caveats: Blood also held most thyroid clonotypes expanded beyond 0.001.

TCR beta CDR3 regions were amplified from RNA. Researchers ran a first-round RT-PCR on the TCR CDR3 using the HTBI primer set. Using its own MiXCR run on the multiplex PCR reads, TCRdb lists one record per CDR3 protein. The data hold around 620,000 distinct CDR3 sequences, with 46% observed a single time. The chain couples TRBV12-3 or TRBV12-4 to TRBJ1-5; 12 nucleotides line up with TRBD1. Sequenced input: peripheral blood or thyroid tissue (not recorded which). This clonotype was sampled from an adult woman with Graves' disease, either hyperthyroidism or ophthalmopathy (not recorded which). Here the CDR3 DNA reads TGTGCCAGCAGGTCGCCGGGACAGGGGGCGAAGTTACAGCCCCAGCATTTT. Translated, it gives CASRSPGQGAKLQPQHF.